What follows are 18 T cell receptor beta chains derived from one specimen sequenced in a study of cytomegalovirus exposure and HLA in healthy donors. It was with 60 Vbeta and 13 Jbeta primers that the PCR ran. Generated by immunoSEQ multiplex PCR, the TCRdb table keeps only in-frame clones and is missing some. The data contain 45,000 to 65,000 clones, 73% of them singletons. Sequencing input: PBMCs. The receptors come from a man between 18 and 29 years old in good health and CMV-seronegative.

This chain links TRBV7-9 with TRBJ1-4, with D hard to call. V was shortened by 5 bases and J by 1 base, with 11 bases between the two germline ends. CDR3 length: 15 amino acids. Germline CDR1 is SEHNR and CDR2 is FQNEAQ (reference sequence). CDR3 residues: CASSPTAVTNEKLFF. The CDR3 nucleotides are TGTGCCAGCAGCCCCACAGCTGTAACTAATGAAAAACTGTTTTTT. Using reference TRBV7-9 and TRBJ1-4 for the parts outside the CDR3, the full variable domain is DTGVSQNPRHKITKRGQNVTFRCDPISEHNRLYWYRQTLGQGPEFLTYFQNEAQLEKSRLLSDRFSAERPKGSFSTLEIQRTEQGDSAMYLCASSPTAVTNEKLFFGSGTQLSVL.

V gene TRBV25-1 combines with J gene TRBJ1-5, with no clear D. The CDR3 is 14 residues long. Looked up from germline, CDR1 is MGHDK and CDR2 is SYGVNS. V was shortened by 4 bases and J by 0 bases, with 7 bases between the two germline ends. CDR3 region: CASSGGDSNQPQHF. DNA of the CDR3: TGTGCCAGCAGTGGAGGAGATAGCAATCAGCCCCAGCATTTT.

The sample holds one count of this clone. The genes are TRBV9 and TRBJ2-5; 7 positions match TRBD2. Germline CDR1 SGDLS, CDR2 YYNGEE. V dropped 0 bases and J dropped 2; count of bases not matched to a gene: 4. The CDR3 is made up of 15 amino acids. The CDR3 here is CASSVDLAVQETQYF. The CDR3 bases are TGTGCCAGCAGCGTAGATCTAGCGGTACAAGAGACCCAGTACTTC.

This clone was detected a few times. This chain connects TRBV5-4 to TRBJ2-1, with TRBD2 matching over 10 bases. V dropped 0 bases and J dropped 3; count of bases not matched to a gene: 6. The CDR3 covers 17 residues. Looked up from germline, CDR1 is SGHNT and CDR2 is YYREEE (reference sequence). The CDR3 loop is CASSLGPGTSDYNEQFF. CDR3 coding DNA: TGTGCCAGCAGCTTGGGACCCGGGACTAGCGACTACAATGAGCAGTTCTTC.

The rearrangement uses TRBV14 and TRBJ2-1, with a tentative D call TRBD1 (6 bases). There are 14 residues in the CDR3. V was shortened by 2 bases and J by 6 bases, with 11 bases between the two germline ends. Germline CDR1 reads SGHDN; CDR2 reads FVKESK. The CDR3 here is CASSQLDRINEQFF. Here the CDR3 DNA reads TGTGCCAGCAGCCAACTTGACAGGATCAATGAGCAGTTCTTC.

This clone has only one observation. This sequence joins TRBV21-1 and TRBJ1-4; no check of the table's D call, TRBD1, against the DNA was made. TRBV21-1 is noted as a pseudogene. The CDR3 spans 13 residues. CDR3 region: CPSDPKGNEKLFF. CDR3 coding DNA: TGTCCATCCGACCCGAAGGGGAATGAAAAACTGTTTTTT.

The V call is TRBV9, the J call TRBJ2-5, with D perhaps matching TRBD1 (6 bases). CDR3 length: 14 amino acids. V lost 3 bases and J lost 5, with 14 bases in between. Germline V gene lookup returns CDR1 SGDLS and CDR2 YYNGEE. The DNA for the CDR3 is TGTGCCAGCAGCGCTACGAGGGGGTCCGAGACCCAGTACTTC. It is translated as CASSATRGSETQYF.

This chain joins TRBV6-5 and TRBJ1-2; no clear D gene. Germline CDR1 is MNHEY and CDR2 is SVGAGI. Trimming shortened V by 5 bases and J by 0 bases, and 13 bases separated the two germline ends. The CDR3 is made up of 15 amino acids. CDR3 nucleotides: TGTGCCAGCAGTCGGAGGGCCCACACTAACTATGGCTACACCTTC. It translates to CASSRRAHTNYGYTF.

The V gene is TRBV9, the J gene TRBJ1-1; D perhaps matches TRBD1 (5 bases). Germline assignment: CDR1 SGDLS and CDR2 YYNGEE. Trimming pared 4 bases from V and 7 bases from J, leaving 17 bases between. This CDR3 has 14 residues. The DNA for the CDR3 is TGTGCCAGCAGCTCGGATGGGGGGGGATATGAAGCTTTCTTT. Translating gives CASSSDGGGYEAFF.

The V and J genes are TRBV20-1 and TRBJ1-1, with unresolved D. This CDR3 has 11 amino acids. V was pared by 2 bases and J by 1 base, with 2 bases between. Germline CDR1 is DFQATT and CDR2 is SNEGSKA (reference sequence). As DNA, the CDR3 is TGCAGTGCTAGACAGAACACTGAAGCTTTCTTT. Translating it yields CSARQNTEAFF.

V gene TRBV7-2 combines with J gene TRBJ1-4; the match to TRBD1 covers 11 bases. The germline V gene encodes CDR1 SGHTA and CDR2 FQGNSA. This CDR3 has 16 residues. V shed 4 bases, J shed 6 bases, and the junction held 7 bases outside the gene matches. The CDR3 sequence is CASSSRDRGFYEKLFF. In DNA form, the CDR3 reads TGTGCCAGCAGCTCCCGGGACAGGGGGTTTTATGAAAAACTGTTTTTT.

The chain has TRBV10-3 and TRBJ2-4; D perhaps matches TRBD2 (5 bases). The CDR3 is 12 amino acids. From germline, CDR1 is ENHRY and CDR2 SYGVKD. Trimming left V 6 bases short and J 10 bases short, with 13 bases between. For the CDR3, the DNA is TGTGCCATCAGGGACTCCCTTGGGATTCAGTACTTC. Its translation is CAIRDSLGIQYF.

The V call is TRBV5-4, the J call TRBJ1-1; no definite D call. Germline values: CDR1 SGHNT, CDR2 YYREEE (reference sequence). V was clipped by 3 bases and J by 1 base, with 10 bases between them. This CDR3 region has 14 residues. CDR3 residues: CASSSTSGNTEAFF. The DNA of the CDR3 is TGTGCCAGCAGCTCCACCTCCGGGAACACTGAAGCTTTCTTT.

The V call is TRBV30, the J call TRBJ1-2; possibly TRBD1 for D (6 bases). This CDR3 is built from 14 residues. Trimming took 5 bases from V and 6 from J, leaving 19 bases between them. The germline V gene has CDR1 GTSNPN and CDR2 SVGIG (reference sequence). This chain's CDR3 is CAWELVRGANGYTF. DNA for the CDR3: TGTGCCTGGGAGCTCGTGCGGGGGGCAAATGGCTACACCTTC.

The rearrangement joins TRBV29-1 to TRBJ2-7, with 7 positions matching TRBD2. Germline trimming cut 3 bases from V and 1 base from J; bases unmatched to any gene: 12. CDR3 length: 16 residues. The germline V gene has CDR1 SQVTM and CDR2 ANQGSEA. The CDR3 nucleotides read TGCAGCGTTGATGGTTTGGAGGGGAGGGGTTCCTACGAGCAGTACTTC. Its translation: CSVDGLEGRGSYEQYF.

CDR3 nucleotides: TGTGCCAGCAACCTTTACGAGGGGACCCAGTACTTC. This sequence encodes CASNLYEGTQYF. The chain links TRBV25-1 to TRBJ2-5; D is possibly TRBD2 (5 bases). CDR1 is MGHDK, CDR2 SYGVNS, per germline. Deletions cut 7 bases from V and 7 bases from J, with 13 bases between. The CDR3 extends over 12 amino acids.

This chain connects TRBV19 to TRBJ1-5; D ambiguous. V dropped 5 bases and J dropped 1 base, with 6 bases sitting between them. CDR1 and CDR2 (germline): LNHDA, SQIVND (reference sequence). This CDR3 is built from 13 residues. The CDR3 reads CASSPGSNQPQHF. The DNA for the CDR3 is TGTGCCAGTAGTCCGGGGAGCAATCAGCCCCAGCATTTT.

V gene TRBV7-8 combines with J gene TRBJ2-6; 7 bases fit TRBD1. The length of the CDR3 is 15 residues. Germline V gene data show CDR1 as SGHVS and CDR2 as FQNEAQ. With V trimmed by 1 base and J by 5 bases, 2 bases remained unmatched. This chain's CDR3 is CASSLDRGWANVLTF. The CDR3 region has the DNA TGTGCCAGCAGCTTAGACAGGGGCTGGGCCAACGTCCTGACTTTC.